A selection of T cell receptor beta chains follows, all from one sample in a study of T cell repertoires in cytomegalovirus infection. Their antigens remain unidentified. TCRdb called the reads again in MiXCR, with one record for every CDR3 protein. Altogether about 920,000 distinct CDR3 sequences are present, 31% being singletons, with the ten largest covering about an eighth. Sequences were derived from cultured CD8+ T cells from PBMCs, sampled from culture after CMV antigen stimulation. Receptor source: a human donor in good health (CMV status not recorded). Some clones in this sample may be carry-over from other donors' samples. Each CDR3 is given with its conserved first and last residue. D genes are given only for firm matches. The size of a clone is reported for some rows only, either as once, few or many, or as a class for expanded clones.

TRBV7-9	TRBJ2-5	few	TRBD1	CASSPGQGASRETQYF	TGTGCCAGCAGCCCCGGACAGGGGGCATCGAGGGAGACCCAGTACTTC
TRBV27	TRBJ2-7	-	-	CASSSRGSSYEQYF	TGTGCCAGCAGTTCTCGGGGGAGCTCCTACGAGCAGTACTTC
TRBV6-5	TRBJ2-7	-	-	CASSYSSPYEQYF	TGTGCCAGCAGTTACTCGTCCCCTTACGAGCAGTACTTC
TRBV4-1	TRBJ2-2	-	-	CASSPAPSTNTGELFF	TGCGCCAGCAGCCCCGCCCCATCTACGAACACCGGGGAGCTGTTTTTT
TRBV5-5	TRBJ2-1	-	TRBD1	CASSSDRVRDNEQFF	TGTGCCAGCAGCTCAGACAGGGTCCGGGACAATGAGCAGTTCTTC
TRBV5-4	TRBJ2-3	-	TRBD2	CASSPWGRGADTQYF	TGTGCCAGCAGCCCCTGGGGGCGGGGGGCAGATACGCAGTATTTT
TRBV20-1	TRBJ2-5	once	TRBD2	CSAPYHLAGGQETQYF	TGCAGTGCCCCATACCATCTAGCGGGGGGACAAGAGACCCAGTACTTC
TRBV7-9	TRBJ2-7	-	TRBD1	CASSLGQLGSYEQYF	TGTGCCAGCAGCTTGGGACAGTTGGGGAGCTACGAGCAGTACTTC
TRBV6-5	TRBJ1-1	-	TRBD1	CASSFFPGGRISHTEAFF	TGTGCCAGCAGTTTTTTTCCAGGGGGAAGGATAAGTCACACTGAAGCTTTCTTT
TRBV4-1	TRBJ1-5	-	TRBD1	CASSFRTGTANQPQHF	TGCGCCAGCAGCTTTCGGACAGGGACCGCAAATCAGCCCCAGCATTTT
TRBV7-9	TRBJ2-1	-	-	CASNWGGNEQFF	TGTGCCAGCAACTGGGGTGGAAATGAGCAGTTCTTC
TRBV7-3	TRBJ2-3	-	TRBD1	CASSATVRGRTDTQYF	TGTGCCAGCAGCGCGACGGTCAGGGGGCGAACAGATACGCAGTATTTT
TRBV7-9	TRBJ2-1	-	TRBD2	CASSSPGTSGGDSYNEQFF	TGTGCCAGCAGCTCCCCCGGGACTAGCGGGGGGGACTCCTACAATGAGCAGTTCTTC
TRBV4-3	TRBJ2-1	once	TRBD1	CANSPLARVPGTGCYNEQFF	TGCGCCAACAGCCCATTGGCCAGGGTTCCCGGGACAGGGTGTTACAATGAGCAGTTCTTC
TRBV7-6	TRBJ2-3	many	-	CASSLELGGGTDTQYF	TGTGCCAGCAGCTTAGAACTAGGAGGGGGCACAGATACGCAGTATTTT
TRBV7-6	TRBJ2-5	few	-	CASTRDGSQETQYF	TGTGCCAGCACCCGAGACGGGAGCCAAGAGACCCAGTACTTC
TRBV10-1	TRBJ2-5	few	-	CASSVGRGEETQYF	TGCGCCAGCAGTGTGGGGCGCGGCGAAGAGACCCAGTACTTC
TRBV27	TRBJ2-6	-	-	CASSLYGQPAGANVLTF	TGTGCCAGCAGTTTATACGGACAGCCGGCTGGGGCCAACGTCCTGACTTTC
TRBV10-1	TRBJ2-7	-	TRBD1	CASSVIGTGVDEQYF	TGCGCCAGCAGTGTGATTGGGACAGGGGTGGACGAGCAGTACTTC